These 15 T cell receptor beta chains were sequenced from one sample in a study of cytomegalovirus exposure and HLA in healthy donors. PCR employed 60 Vbeta and 13 Jbeta primers. The table came from immunoSEQ multiplex PCR; TCRdb's copy has only in-frame clones and leaves some out. Found here are 150,000 to 200,000 clones, roughly 80% of them singletons; the top ten hold over 2%. The sequencing input was PBMCs. These TCRs come from a female donor in good health and CMV-seronegative.

The DNA for the CDR3 is TGTGCCTGGAGTGTCAGGGGGAGTCGAACTGAAGCTTTCTTT. Translation gives CAWSVRGSRTEAFF. This chain uses TRBV30 with TRBJ1-1; TRBD1 matches at 7 bases. With V trimmed by 0 bases and J by 5 bases, 6 bases remained unmatched. Germline CDR1 is GTSNPN and CDR2 is SVGIG (reference sequence). CDR3 length: 14 amino acids.

This chain links TRBV5-6 with TRBJ2-7; D might be TRBD1 (7 bases). This CDR3 has 15 amino acids. Germline CDR1 and CDR2: SGHDT and YYEEEE. Deletions cut 0 bases from V and 4 bases from J, with 14 bases between. This chain's CDR3 is CASSLAGAGGYEQYF. CDR3 DNA: TGTGCCAGCAGCTTGGCCGGGGCAGGGGGGTACGAGCAGTACTTC. The full variable domain, completed using reference TRBV5-6 and TRBJ2-7, is DAGVTQSPTHLIKTRGQQVTLRCSPKSGHDTVSWYQQALGQGPQFIFQYYEEEERQRGNFPDRFSGHQFPNYSSELNVNALLLGDSALYLCASSLAGAGGYEQYFGPGTRLTVT.

The chain is built from TRBV19 and TRBJ2-2, with 10 nucleotides matching TRBD2. This CDR3 has 16 residues. The germline CDR1 and CDR2 sequences are LNHDA and SQIVND (reference sequence). V lost 3 bases, J lost 5 bases, and 6 bases stayed unmatched. CDR3 protein: CASSISSGRGTGELFF. In nucleotides, the CDR3 is TGTGCCAGTAGTATTTCTAGCGGGAGAGGTACCGGGGAGCTGTTTTTT.

The chain is built from TRBV4-1 and TRBJ2-1, with 8 bases fitting TRBD1. The CDR3 covers 15 residues. J was trimmed by 7 bases and V by 4 bases; bases with no gene match: 9. Germline assignment: CDR1 MGHRA and CDR2 YSYEKL. The CDR3 sequence is CASSPGQGLRNEQFF. In DNA, the CDR3 is TGCGCCAGCAGCCCCGGACAGGGATTGAGGAATGAGCAGTTCTTC.

The J gene is TRBJ1-1, the V gene TRBV4-1; D gene ambiguous. V gave up 1 base and J gave up 5 bases, with 14 bases separating them. Germline CDR1 reads MGHRA; CDR2 reads YSYEKL. This CDR3 contains 15 residues. The DNA for the CDR3 is TGCGCCAGCAGCCAAGGAGAGGCTACTCTAACTGAAGCTTTCTTT. It encodes CASSQGEATLTEAFF.

This chain links TRBV7-6 with TRBJ2-1; 12 positions agree with TRBD2. Germline loops: CDR1 SGHVS, CDR2 FNYEAQ. The junction had 3 bases not matched to a gene; V was cut back by 0 bases and J by 6 bases. The CDR3 sequence is 16 residues long. CDR3 sequence: CASSLARLAGVNEQFF. Written as DNA, the CDR3 is TGTGCCAGCAGCTTAGCTCGACTAGCGGGAGTCAATGAGCAGTTCTTC.

In regard to this clone: Other nucleotide sequences in the sample specify the same CDR3. The rearrangement joins TRBV30 to TRBJ1-5; D is unresolved. The ends were cut back, 0 bases at V and 2 bases at J, with 5 bases in the middle. The CDR3 totals 13 residues. Germline CDR1 is GTSNPN and CDR2 is SVGIG (reference sequence). Here the CDR3 reads CAWSVRGNQPQHF. The CDR3 nucleotides are TGTGCCTGGAGTGTACGAGGCAATCAGCCCCAGCATTTT.

The V and J genes are TRBV7-8 and TRBJ2-3, with TRBD2 matching 8 bases. The length of the CDR3 is 14 residues. V dropped 7 bases and J dropped 4; count of bases not matched to a gene: 7. From germline, CDR1 is SGHVS and CDR2 FQNEAQ. DNA of the CDR3: TGTGCCAGCATGCTCGGGGGGGGACCAGATACGCAGTATTTT. Its translation: CASMLGGGPDTQYF.

This clone has only a few counts. The chain uses TRBV19 and TRBJ2-7, with 12 bases fitting TRBD2. The V and J ends lost 3 bases and 0 bases, in that order; junction bases with no gene match: 6. This CDR3 spans 17 amino acids. Germline loops: CDR1 LNHDA, CDR2 SQIVND (reference sequence). CDR3 coding DNA: TGTGCCAGTAGTATGGGACTAGCGGGTCCGAACTCCTACGAGCAGTACTTC. Translation gives CASSMGLAGPNSYEQYF.

The chain recombines TRBV11-1 with TRBJ1-5; a weak D match, TRBD1 (6 bases). The CDR3 is 13 amino acids. Germline V gives CDR1 SGHAT, CDR2 FQDESV (reference sequence). Deletions cut 5 bases from V and 9 bases from J, with 14 bases between. CDR3 nucleotides: TGTGCCAGCAGCCCTCAAGGGGGTCGGCCCCAGCATTTT. This translates into CASSPQGGRPQHF.

This clone was recorded a few times. The genes are TRBV7-6 and TRBJ2-3; 13 bases agree with TRBD2. This CDR3 region has 15 residues. Germline trimming cut 9 bases from V and 3 bases from J; bases unmatched to any gene: 6. Germline V CDR1 and CDR2: SGHVS, FNYEAQ. CDR3 amino acids: CASGTSGGATDTQYF. DNA for the CDR3: TGTGCCAGTGGTACTAGCGGGGGGGCGACAGATACGCAGTATTTT.

In DNA form, the CDR3 reads TGTGCCAGCAGTGAATATAACAGGTTTTCCTACGAGCAGTACTTC. Amino acid sequence: CASSEYNRFSYEQYF. The chain is built from TRBV25-1 and TRBJ2-7; D is possibly TRBD1 (5 bases). The CDR3 is 15 residues long. CDR1 and CDR2 (germline): MGHDK, SYGVNS. V gave up 0 bases and J gave up 1 base, with 10 bases separating them.

The chain links TRBV10-3 to TRBJ2-2; D perhaps matches TRBD1 (7 bases). Looked up from germline, CDR1 is ENHRY and CDR2 is SYGVKD. CDR3 length: 14 residues. The V end lost 6 bases, the J end lost 2 bases, and 10 bases lay between the germline ends. CDR3 coding DNA: TGTGCCATCAGGCGGGACAGCAACACCGGGGAGCTGTTTTTT. This codes for CAIRRDSNTGELFF.

A single count supports this clone. This chain joins TRBV4-2 and TRBJ1-5; D ambiguous. CDR3 size: 14 residues. V was pared by 0 bases and J by 5 bases, with 8 bases between. Germline V gene sequence: CDR1 LGHNA, CDR2 YNFKEQ. In DNA form, the CDR3 reads TGTGCCAGCAGCCAAGATTGGGGAGATCAGCCCCAGCATTTT. It yields the protein CASSQDWGDQPQHF.

The CDR3 spells CATSDRSLDNSPLHF. Here the CDR3 DNA reads TGTGCCACCTCGGACAGGTCTCTGGATAATTCACCCCTCCACTTT. This chain links TRBV27 with TRBJ1-6; 7 positions agree with TRBD1. The junction had 11 bases not matched to a gene; V was cut back by 10 bases and J by 5 bases. Germline V gene lookup returns CDR1 MNHEY and CDR2 SMNVEV (reference sequence). This CDR3 contains 15 residues.